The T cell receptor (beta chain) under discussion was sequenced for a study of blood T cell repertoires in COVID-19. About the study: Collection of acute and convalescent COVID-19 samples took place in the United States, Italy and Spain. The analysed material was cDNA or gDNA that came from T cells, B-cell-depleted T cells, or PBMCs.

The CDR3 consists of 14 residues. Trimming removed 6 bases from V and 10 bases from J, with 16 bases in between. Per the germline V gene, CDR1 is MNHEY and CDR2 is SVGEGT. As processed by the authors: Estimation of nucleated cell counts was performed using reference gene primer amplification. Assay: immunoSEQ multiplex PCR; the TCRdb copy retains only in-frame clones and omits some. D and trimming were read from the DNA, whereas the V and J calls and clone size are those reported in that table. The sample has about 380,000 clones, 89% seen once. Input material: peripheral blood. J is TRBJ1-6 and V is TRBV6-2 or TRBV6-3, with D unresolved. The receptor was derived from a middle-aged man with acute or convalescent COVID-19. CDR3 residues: CASSFPWEESPLHF. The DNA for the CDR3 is TGTGCCAGCAGCTTTCCATGGGAGGAATCACCCCTCCACTTT.